A selection of T cell receptor beta chains follows, all from one sample in a study. TCRdb re-called the 5' RACE reads through MiXCR, storing one row per CDR3 protein. In the table there are under 7,000 distinct CDR3 sequences, less than 40% of which are singletons. Material for sequencing was naive CD4+ T cells sorted from a lymph node. Source of these receptors: a female donor with breast cancer. CDR3s include the opening cysteine and the closing phenylalanine or tryptophan. A D gene is named only where the DNA matches it firmly. For some rows the clone size is stated as once, few or many, or as a class when expanded; others skip it.

D | J | size | V | DNA | CDR3
TRBD1 | TRBJ1-2 | NA | TRBV5-4 | TGTGCCAGCAGCTCCGACAGGGAGGGCCGAGGCTACACCTTC | CASSSDREGRGYTF
NA | TRBJ2-3 | NA | TRBV2 | TGTGCCAGCAGTCCTATTCCGGGCAGGGCCCGCGCAGATACGCAGTATTTT | CASSPIPGRARADTQYF
NA | TRBJ2-7 | NA | TRBV5-5 | TGTGCCAGCAGCTCAACAGCCACCTACGAGCAGTACTTC | CASSSTATYEQYF
NA | TRBJ2-5 | NA | TRBV5-1 | TGCGCCAGCAGCTTGGTTCCGGGTCAAGAGACCCGGTACTTC | CASSLVPGQETRYF
TRBD2 | TRBJ2-7 | medium-sized | TRBV12-3/TRBV12-4 | TGTGCCAGCAGTTTAGCCCGAATCGGGGTAGCGGGTGGTTACGAGCAGTACTTC | CASSLARIGVAGGYEQYF
NA | TRBJ1-5 | NA | TRBV6-2/TRBV6-3 | TGTGCCACCGCCAACGGGGCGGGTCAGCCCCAGCATTTT | CATANGAGQPQHF
NA | TRBJ1-5 | few | TRBV5-6 | TGTGCCAGCAGCCGGGGGAGGGGAGGCAATCAGCCCCAGCATTTT | CASSRGRGGNQPQHF
NA | TRBJ1-2 | medium-sized | TRBV20-1 | TGCAGTGCTAGACGACAGGCCTATGGCTACACCTTC | CSARRQAYGYTF
NA | TRBJ1-1 | medium-sized | TRBV4-3 | TGCGCCAGCAGCCAAGATGGTAACACTGAAGCTTTCTTT | CASSQDGNTEAFF
NA | TRBJ2-7 | NA | TRBV28 | TGTGCCAGCAGTTTCCGGGGCGAGCAGTACTTC | CASSFRGEQYF
NA | TRBJ2-3 | few | TRBV7-2 | TGTGCCAGCAGCTTAGCCGACTTCACAGATACGCAGTATTTT | CASSLADFTDTQYF
NA | TRBJ2-1 | once | TRBV6-1 | TGTGCCAGCAGTCCGACATTCCTGGGGGCAATTAGGCAGTTCTTC | CASSPTFLGAIRQFF
NA | TRBJ1-5 | NA | TRBV2 | TGTGACAGCAAAGGGGTGGGAGATCAGCCCCAGCATTTT | CDSKGVGDQPQHF
TRBD1 | TRBJ1-5 | medium-sized | TRBV18 | TGTGCCAGCTCACCGGACAGGGCGAATCAGCCCCAGCATTTT | CASSPDRANQPQHF
TRBD2 | TRBJ2-1 | NA | TRBV10-3 | TGTGCCTCGAGATTCGCGGGGGACGACAATGGGCAGTTCTTC | CASRFAGDDNGQFF
NA | TRBJ2-7 | medium-sized | TRBV12-3/TRBV12-4 | TGTGCCAGCAGTTTAGTCGCCTACGAGCAGTACTTC | CASSLVAYEQYF
TRBD1 | TRBJ2-7 | NA | TRBV7-2 | TGTGCCAGCAGCTTTGGACAGGGAGGCGAGCAGTACTTC | CASSFGQGGEQYF
NA | TRBJ2-4 | NA | TRBV28 | TGTGCCAGCAGTAGGAGGCTAGCCAAAAACATTCAGTACTTC | CASSRRLAKNIQYF
NA | TRBJ2-7 | medium-sized | TRBV5-1 | TGCGCCAGCAGCTTGGTCCCAGCCTCCTACGAGCAGTACTTC | CASSLVPASYEQYF
NA | TRBJ1-6 | NA | TRBV3-1 | TGTGCCAGCAGCCAAGGGAAGGATTCACCCCTCCACTTT | CASSQGKDSPLHF
NA | TRBJ1-2 | medium-sized | TRBV5-1 | TGCGCCAGCAGCTGGGTTGAGGGCCGGGATGAATATGGCTACACCTTC | CASSWVEGRDEYGYTF
NA | TRBJ2-3 | few | TRBV5-1 | TGCGCCAGCAGCTTGGAAGGGACCGCAGATACGCAGTATTTT | CASSLEGTADTQYF
NA | TRBJ2-5 | medium-sized | TRBV5-1 | TGCGCCAGCAGCTTGGACGGACAGTTGGAGACCCAGTACTTC | CASSLDGQLETQYF
TRBD2 | TRBJ2-1 | NA | TRBV20-1 | TGCAGTGCTAGAAGCCCACTAGCGGCCTCCTACAATGAGCAGCTCTTC | CSARSPLAASYNEQLF
TRBD1 | TRBJ1-5 | few | TRBV15 | TGTGCCACCAGCAGAGATTTTTGGGGACAGGGAAATCAGCCCCAGCATTTT | CATSRDFWGQGNQPQHF
NA | TRBJ2-3 | NA | TRBV7-2 | TGTGCCAGCAGCCCCTCCGCTAGCACAGATACGCAGTATTTT | CASSPSASTDTQYF
NA | TRBJ1-1 | few | TRBV4-2 | TGTGCCAGCAGCCAAGATCATCCGGGATCGAACACTGAAGCTTTCTTT | CASSQDHPGSNTEAFF
TRBD2 | TRBJ2-3 | NA | TRBV20-1 | TGCAGTGCTAGAGCCCAAGCGGGAGAGTTATTCGATACGCAGTATTTT | CSARAQAGELFDTQYF
NA | TRBJ1-1 | once | TRBV18 | TGTGCCAGCAGCCGCGCGAACACTGAAGCTTTCTTT | CASSRANTEAFF
TRBD1 | TRBJ1-5 | NA | TRBV7-8 | TGTGCCAGCGGACAGGGGAGGGAGAATCAGCCCCAGCATTTT | CASGQGRENQPQHF
NA | TRBJ1-1 | few | TRBV12-3/TRBV12-4 | TGTGCCAGCAGTTTAGCGCAATCCCACACTGAAGCTTTCTTT | CASSLAQSHTEAFF
NA | TRBJ2-2 | few | TRBV5-1 | TGCGCCAGCAGCTTGAGCGGAGCGAACACCGGGGAGCTGTTTTTT | CASSLSGANTGELFF
TRBD1 | TRBJ2-3 | NA | TRBV30 | TGTGCCTGGAGTGTAGGCGACAGGGACACAGATACGCAGTATTTT | CAWSVGDRDTDTQYF
NA | TRBJ2-3 | NA | TRBV18 | TGTGCCAGCAGCCAGGGGAGTACGCAGTATTTT | CASSQGSTQYF
NA | TRBJ2-1 | few | TRBV30 | TGTGCCTGGAGTGTACGCGGCAGTCCCTACAATGAGCAGTTCTTC | CAWSVRGSPYNEQFF
TRBD1 | TRBJ2-5 | medium-sized | TRBV28 | TGTGCCAGCAGTCCCCGGGACAGGGGCGAAGAGACCCAGTACTTC | CASSPRDRGEETQYF
NA | TRBJ1-5 | once | TRBV12-3/TRBV12-4 | TGTGCCAGCAGACCAGGGAAACAGAACTACAATCAGCCCCAGCATTTT | CASRPGKQNYNQPQHF
NA | TRBJ2-1 | NA | TRBV5-1 | TGCGCCAGCAGCTTGGATTGGCTGACCGATGAGCAGTTCTTC | CASSLDWLTDEQFF
TRBD2 | TRBJ2-1 | medium-sized | TRBV6-2/TRBV6-3 | TGTGCCAGCAGACCCCAATTGGCGGGAGGGCCGGATCTCTGGTTCTTC | CASRPQLAGGPDLWFF
TRBD1 | TRBJ1-5 | few | TRBV20-1 | TGCAGTGCTAGAGGGTCAGGGGGTCAGCCCCAGCATTTT | CSARGSGGQPQHF
NA | TRBJ1-2 | NA | TRBV28 | TGTGCCAGCAGCATGGACAGTAACTATGGCTACACCTTC | CASSMDSNYGYTF
NA | TRBJ2-5 | medium-sized | TRBV14 | TGTGCCAGCAGCAACACCTCGGAGCGAGAGACCCAGTACTTC | CASSNTSERETQYF
NA | TRBJ1-5 | medium-sized | TRBV29-1 | TGCAGCCCTCCTTTGGAGGGATTCGGTCAGCCCCAGCATTTT | CSPPLEGFGQPQHF
TRBD1 | TRBJ1-2 | NA | TRBV7-8 | TGTGCCAGAAGCCCCTCACAGGGGGCTGGAGGCTACACCTTC | CARSPSQGAGGYTF
TRBD2 | TRBJ2-2 | NA | TRBV7-8 | TGTGCCAGCAGCTTGATATGGCGGGAGGCCGGGGAGCTGTTTTTT | CASSLIWREAGELFF
TRBD2 | TRBJ2-7 | medium-sized | TRBV6-5 | TGTGCCAGCAGGATCAGACTAGCGGGAGACCACGAGCAGTACTTC | CASRIRLAGDHEQYF
NA | TRBJ1-3 | medium-sized | TRBV20-1 | TGCAGTGCTAGAGATAAGAGAGCCTCTGGAAACACCATATATTTT | CSARDKRASGNTIYF
NA | TRBJ2-3 | NA | TRBV4-1 | TGCGCCAGCAGCCAGGTCAGGGGAGTAGTGGGCACAGATACGCAGTATTTT | CASSQVRGVVGTDTQYF
NA | TRBJ1-2 | NA | TRBV27 | TGTGCCAGCAGAAGCTCCCTTCATTTTTATGGCTACACCTTC | CASRSSLHFYGYTF
TRBD1 | TRBJ2-5 | NA | TRBV5-1 | TGCGCCAGCAGCTTGGGACAGGGGGGTGAAGAGACCCAGTACTTC | CASSLGQGGEETQYF
TRBD1 | TRBJ1-2 | medium-sized | TRBV5-1 | TGCGCCAGCAGGACAACAGGGGGCGCGGATAACTATGGCTACACCTTC | CASRTTGGADNYGYTF
NA | TRBJ1-1 | NA | TRBV7-2 | TGTGCCAGCAGCTCCCTTGGGGGGTACCTTGAAGCTTTCTTT | CASSSLGGYLEAFF
TRBD2 | TRBJ2-3 | large | TRBV5-4 | TGTGCCAGCAGCCCTCCCGGACTAGCTAGAGATACGCAGTATTTT | CASSPPGLARDTQYF
NA | TRBJ2-3 | NA | TRBV11-1 | TGTGCCAGCAGCTTTGAGCACAGCACAGATACGCAGTATTTT | CASSFEHSTDTQYF
TRBD2 | TRBJ2-1 | NA | TRBV7-2 | TGTGCCAGCACCAGAACTAGCGGGAGCTCCTACAATGAGCAGTTCTTC | CASTRTSGSSYNEQFF